The 2 T cell receptor beta chains given below trace back to one sample, sequenced in a study of blood T cell repertoires in COVID-19. Only in-frame clones appear in the TCRdb table, and some are missing; sequencing was by immunoSEQ multiplex PCR. The data show fewer than 350,000 clones, approximately 80% seen once. The specimen sequenced was peripheral blood. These receptors all stem from a woman aged 55-69 years with active or convalescent COVID-19.

The CDR3 coding sequence is TGTGCCAGCAGCTTGTTGGGGGGTGCTGAAGCTTTCTTT. Its translation: CASSLLGGAEAFF. The chain has TRBV11-1 and TRBJ1-1; possibly TRBD1 for D (5 bases). The CDR3 runs to 13 residues. Germline assignment: CDR1 SGHAT and CDR2 FQDESV (reference sequence). V dropped 3 bases and J dropped 6 bases, with 11 bases sitting between them.

This clone was seen a handful of times. This chain uses TRBV18 with TRBJ1-5, with a tentative D call TRBD1 (5 bases). Germline assignment: CDR1 KGHSH and CDR2 LQKENI. The CDR3 runs to 16 residues. V was cut by 1 base and J by 4 bases, with 14 bases left in between. The CDR3 protein is CASSPLPRGINQPQHF. The CDR3 DNA reads TGTGCCAGCTCACCACTTCCAAGGGGAATTAATCAGCCCCAGCATTTT. The variable domain in full, completed from reference TRBV18 and TRBJ1-5, reads NAGVMQNPRHLVRRRGQEARLRCSPMKGHSHVYWYRQLPEEGLKFMVYLQKENIIDESGMPKERFSAEFPKEGPSILRIQQVVRGDSAAYFCASSPLPRGINQPQHFGDGTRLSIL.